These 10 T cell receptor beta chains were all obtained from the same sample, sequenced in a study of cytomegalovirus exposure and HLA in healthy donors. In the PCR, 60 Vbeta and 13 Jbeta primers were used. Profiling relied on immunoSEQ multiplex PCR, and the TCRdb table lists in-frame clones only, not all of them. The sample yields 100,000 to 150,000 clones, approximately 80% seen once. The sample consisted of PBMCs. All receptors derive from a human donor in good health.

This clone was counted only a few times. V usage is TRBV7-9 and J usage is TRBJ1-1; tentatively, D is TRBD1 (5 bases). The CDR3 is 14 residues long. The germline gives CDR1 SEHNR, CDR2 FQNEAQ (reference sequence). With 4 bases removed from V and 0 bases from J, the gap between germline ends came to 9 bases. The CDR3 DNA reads TGTGCCAGCAGCTCCCGACAGATGAACACTGAAGCTTTCTTT. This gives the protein CASSSRQMNTEAFF.

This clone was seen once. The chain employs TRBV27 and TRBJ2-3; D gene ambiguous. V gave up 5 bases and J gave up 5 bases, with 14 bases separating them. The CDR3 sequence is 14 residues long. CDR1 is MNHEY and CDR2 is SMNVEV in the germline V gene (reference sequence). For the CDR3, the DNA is TGTGCCAGCAGTCCCCGACTTGGCAAAGATACGCAGTATTTT. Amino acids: CASSPRLGKDTQYF.

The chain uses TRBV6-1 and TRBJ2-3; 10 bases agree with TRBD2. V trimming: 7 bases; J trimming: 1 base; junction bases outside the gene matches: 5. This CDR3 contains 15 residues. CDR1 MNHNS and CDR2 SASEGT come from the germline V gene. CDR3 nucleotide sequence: TGTGCCAGCATCCTAGCGGGAGTTGGCACAGATACGCAGTATTTT. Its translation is CASILAGVGTDTQYF.

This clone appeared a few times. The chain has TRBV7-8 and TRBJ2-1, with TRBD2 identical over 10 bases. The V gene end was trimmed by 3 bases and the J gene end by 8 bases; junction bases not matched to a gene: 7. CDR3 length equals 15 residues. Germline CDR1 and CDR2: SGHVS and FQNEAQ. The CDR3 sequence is CASSFRLAGGDEQFF. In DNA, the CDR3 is TGTGCCAGCAGCTTTAGACTAGCGGGTGGCGATGAGCAGTTCTTC.

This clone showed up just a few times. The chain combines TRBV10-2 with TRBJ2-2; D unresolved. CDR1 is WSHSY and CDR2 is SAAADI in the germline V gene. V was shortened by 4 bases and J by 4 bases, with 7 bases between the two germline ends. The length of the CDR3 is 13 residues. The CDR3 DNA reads TGCGCCAGCAGTGTACAAAGCACCGGGGAGCTGTTTTTT. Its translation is CASSVQSTGELFF.

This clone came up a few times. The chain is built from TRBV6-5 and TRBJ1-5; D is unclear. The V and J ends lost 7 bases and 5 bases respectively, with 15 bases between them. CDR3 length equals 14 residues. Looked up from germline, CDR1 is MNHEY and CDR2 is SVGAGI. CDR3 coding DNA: TGTGCCAGCACCGGACGGACTACCGATCAGCCCCAGCATTTT. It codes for CASTGRTTDQPQHF.

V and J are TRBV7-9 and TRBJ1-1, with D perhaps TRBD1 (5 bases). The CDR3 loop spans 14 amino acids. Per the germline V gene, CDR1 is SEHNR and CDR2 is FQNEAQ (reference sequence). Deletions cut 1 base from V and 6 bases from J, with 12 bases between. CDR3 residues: CASSLVAGVAEAFF. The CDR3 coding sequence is TGTGCCAGCAGCTTAGTTGCGGGGGTGGCTGAAGCTTTCTTT.

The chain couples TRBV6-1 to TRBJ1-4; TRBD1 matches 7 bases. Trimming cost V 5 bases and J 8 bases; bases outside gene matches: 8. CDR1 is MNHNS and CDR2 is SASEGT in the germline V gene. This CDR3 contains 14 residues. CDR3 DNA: TGTGCCAGCAGTCCGACAGGGCGGAGGGAAAAACTGTTTTTT. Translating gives CASSPTGRREKLFF.

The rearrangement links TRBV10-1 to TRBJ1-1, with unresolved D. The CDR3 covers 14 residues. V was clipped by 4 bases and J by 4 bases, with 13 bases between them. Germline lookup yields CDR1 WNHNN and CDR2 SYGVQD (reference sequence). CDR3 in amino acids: CASSGTEKLTEAFF. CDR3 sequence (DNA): TGCGCCAGCAGTGGTACCGAAAAACTCACTGAAGCTTTCTTT.

CDR3 DNA sequence: TGTGCCAGCAGCCCGGACGTGGGGGCTAGCGGGTATCAAGAGACCCAGTACTTC. Residues: CASSPDVGASGYQETQYF. The J gene is TRBJ2-5, the V gene TRBV5-6; 8 positions agree with TRBD2. The CDR3 is 18 residues long. V shed 4 bases, J shed 2 bases, and the junction held 16 bases outside the gene matches. Germline loops: CDR1 SGHDT, CDR2 YYEEEE.